This T cell receptor beta chain stems from a study of blood T cell repertoires in COVID-19. As for the study in general: Material from acute and convalescent COVID-19 was sourced from the United States, Italy and Spain.

In assigning cohorts, the study relied on participant-reported clinical history. Two negative PCRs, clearance, or symptom resolution characterized the recovered Cohort 3 donors. TCRdb's table, derived via immunoSEQ multiplex PCR, lists solely in-frame clones and lacks some. This table holds about 300,000 clones, roughly 87% found once. The sequence derives from a young woman who had recovered from COVID-19. The material sequenced was PBMCs or T cells enriched from blood (not recorded which).

The chain's CDR3 is CASSEAKTYNSPLHF. The CDR3 nucleotides read TGTGCCAGCAGTGAAGCCAAGACTTATAATTCACCCCTCCACTTT. The chain is built from TRBV6-1 and TRBJ1-6, with D unclear. From germline, CDR1 is MNHNS and CDR2 SASEGT. CDR3 length: 15 residues. The V and J ends lost 0 bases and 4 bases respectively, with 7 bases between them.